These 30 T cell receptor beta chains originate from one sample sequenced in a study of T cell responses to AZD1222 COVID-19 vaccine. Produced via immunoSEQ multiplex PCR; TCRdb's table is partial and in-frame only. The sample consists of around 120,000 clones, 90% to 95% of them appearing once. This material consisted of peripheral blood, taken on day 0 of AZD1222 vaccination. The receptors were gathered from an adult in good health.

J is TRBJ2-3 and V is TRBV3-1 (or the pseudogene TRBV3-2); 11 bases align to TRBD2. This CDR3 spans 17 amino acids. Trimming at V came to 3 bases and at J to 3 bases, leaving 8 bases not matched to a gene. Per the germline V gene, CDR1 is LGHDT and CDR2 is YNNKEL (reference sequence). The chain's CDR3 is CASSHRLAGRLTDTQYF. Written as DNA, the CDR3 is TGTGCCAGCAGCCACCGACTAGCGGGGAGGCTGACAGATACGCAGTATTTT.

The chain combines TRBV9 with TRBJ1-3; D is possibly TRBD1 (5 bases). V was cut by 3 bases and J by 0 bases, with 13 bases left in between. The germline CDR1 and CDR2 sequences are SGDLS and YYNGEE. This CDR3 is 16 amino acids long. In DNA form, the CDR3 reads TGTGCCAGCAGCGATACAGGAGGACGCTCTGGAAACACCATATATTTT. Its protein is CASSDTGGRSGNTIYF.

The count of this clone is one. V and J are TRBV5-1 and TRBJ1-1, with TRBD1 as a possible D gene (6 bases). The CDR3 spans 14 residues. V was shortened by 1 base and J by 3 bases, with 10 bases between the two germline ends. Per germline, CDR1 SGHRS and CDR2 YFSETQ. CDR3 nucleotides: TGCGCCAGCAGCTTGACAGGGCATGACACTGAAGCTTTCTTT. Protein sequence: CASSLTGHDTEAFF.

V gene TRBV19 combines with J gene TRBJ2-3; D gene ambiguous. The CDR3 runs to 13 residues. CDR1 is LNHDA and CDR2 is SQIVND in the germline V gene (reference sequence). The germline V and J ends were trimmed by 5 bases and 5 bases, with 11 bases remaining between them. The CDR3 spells CASSPVRGDTQYF. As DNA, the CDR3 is TGTGCCAGTAGTCCCGTGCGTGGAGATACGCAGTATTTT. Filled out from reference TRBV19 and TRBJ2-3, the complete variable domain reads DGGITQSPKYLFRKEGQNVTLSCEQNLNHDAMYWYRQDPGQGLRLIYYSQIVNDFQKGDIAEGYSVSREKKESFPLTVTSAQKNPTAFYLCASSPVRGDTQYFGPGTRLTVL.

In DNA form, the CDR3 reads TGTGCCAGCAGCCTCTATGGTAGCACAGATACGCAGTATTTT. Its translation: CASSLYGSTDTQYF. The chain employs TRBV5-6 and TRBJ2-3; D is uncertain. The CDR3 runs 14 residues. CDR1 and CDR2 from the germline V gene are SGHDT and YYEEEE. Trimming removed 4 bases at V and 0 bases at J, with 9 bases between.

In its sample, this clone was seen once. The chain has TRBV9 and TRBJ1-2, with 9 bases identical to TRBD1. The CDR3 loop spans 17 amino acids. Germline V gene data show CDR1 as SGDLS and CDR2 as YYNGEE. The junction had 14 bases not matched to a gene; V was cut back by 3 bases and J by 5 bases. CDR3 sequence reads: CASSGSTGGDSFYGYTF. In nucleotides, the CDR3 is TGTGCCAGCAGCGGATCCACAGGGGGCGATTCATTTTATGGCTACACCTTC. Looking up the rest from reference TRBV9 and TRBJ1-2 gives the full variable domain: DSGVTQTPKHLITATGQRVTLRCSPRSGDLSVYWYQQSLDQGLQFLIQYYNGEERAKGNILERFSAQQFPDLHSELNLSSLELGDSALYFCASSGSTGGDSFYGYTFGSGTRLTVV.

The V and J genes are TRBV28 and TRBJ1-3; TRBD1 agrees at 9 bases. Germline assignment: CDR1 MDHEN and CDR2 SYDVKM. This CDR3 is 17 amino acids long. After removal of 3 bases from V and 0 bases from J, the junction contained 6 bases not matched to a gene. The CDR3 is CASSFEGQGPSGNTIYF. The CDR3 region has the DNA TGTGCCAGCAGTTTCGAGGGACAGGGCCCCTCTGGAAACACCATATATTTT.

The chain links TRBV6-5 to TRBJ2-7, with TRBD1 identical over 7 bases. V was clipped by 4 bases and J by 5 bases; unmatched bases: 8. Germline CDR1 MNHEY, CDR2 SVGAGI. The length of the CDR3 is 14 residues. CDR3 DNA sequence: TGTGCCAGCAGTTTCCACAGGGGTTCTGACGAGCAGTACTTC. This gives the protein CASSFHRGSDEQYF.

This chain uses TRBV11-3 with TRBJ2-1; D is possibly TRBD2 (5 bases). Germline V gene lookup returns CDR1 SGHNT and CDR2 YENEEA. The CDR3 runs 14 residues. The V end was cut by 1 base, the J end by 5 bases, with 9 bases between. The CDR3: CASSLGQEDNEQFF. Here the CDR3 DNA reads TGTGCCAGCAGCTTAGGTCAGGAGGACAATGAGCAGTTCTTC.

CDR3 amino acids: CASSPPGGGSFTGELFF. For the CDR3, the DNA is TGCGCCAGCAGCCCCCCGGGTGGCGGGAGCTTCACCGGGGAGCTGTTTTTT. The V and J genes are TRBV4-1 and TRBJ2-2; 7 bases map to TRBD2. The CDR3 covers 17 residues. V lost 4 bases, J lost 4 bases, and 12 bases stayed unmatched. Germline CDR1 reads MGHRA; CDR2 reads YSYEKL.

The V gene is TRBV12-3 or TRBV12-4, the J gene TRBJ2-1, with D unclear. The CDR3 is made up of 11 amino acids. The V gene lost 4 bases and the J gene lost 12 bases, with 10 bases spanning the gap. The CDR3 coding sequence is TGTGCCAGCAGTTATAAGATTGGGCAGTTCTTC. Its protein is CASSYKIGQFF.

CDR3 sequence: CASSLSVGLLNTEAFF. DNA of the CDR3: TGCGCCAGCAGCCTCAGTGTGGGACTGTTGAACACTGAAGCTTTCTTT. This sequence joins TRBV4-1 and TRBJ1-1, with a tentative D call TRBD1 (5 bases). Germline loops: CDR1 MGHRA, CDR2 YSYEKL. The CDR3 is 16 residues long. The germline V and J ends were trimmed by 4 bases and 0 bases, with 15 bases remaining between them.

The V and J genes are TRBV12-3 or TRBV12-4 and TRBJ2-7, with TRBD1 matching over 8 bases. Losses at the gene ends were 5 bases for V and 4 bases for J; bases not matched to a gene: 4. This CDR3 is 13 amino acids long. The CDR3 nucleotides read TGTGCCAGCAGTCCAGGGACAGGATACGAGCAGTACTTC. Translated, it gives CASSPGTGYEQYF.

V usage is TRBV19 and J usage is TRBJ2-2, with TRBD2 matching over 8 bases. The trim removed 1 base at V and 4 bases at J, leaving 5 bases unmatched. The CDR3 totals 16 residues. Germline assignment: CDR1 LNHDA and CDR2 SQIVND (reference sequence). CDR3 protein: CASSIVGREVTGELFF. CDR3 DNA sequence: TGTGCCAGTAGTATAGTAGGGCGGGAGGTCACCGGGGAGCTGTTTTTT.

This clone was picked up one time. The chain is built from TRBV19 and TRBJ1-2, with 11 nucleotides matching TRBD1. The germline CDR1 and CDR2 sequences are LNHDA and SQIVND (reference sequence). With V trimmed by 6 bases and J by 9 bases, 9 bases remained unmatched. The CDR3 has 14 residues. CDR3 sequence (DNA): TGTGCCAGTAGCGGGACAGGGGGTGGTACGAGCTACACCTTC. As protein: CASSGTGGGTSYTF.

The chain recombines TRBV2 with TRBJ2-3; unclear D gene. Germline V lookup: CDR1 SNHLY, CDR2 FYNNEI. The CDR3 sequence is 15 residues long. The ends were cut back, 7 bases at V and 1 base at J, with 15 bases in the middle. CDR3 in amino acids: CASNSGPDRTDTQYF. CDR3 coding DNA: TGTGCCAGCAACTCCGGACCAGACCGCACAGATACGCAGTATTTT.

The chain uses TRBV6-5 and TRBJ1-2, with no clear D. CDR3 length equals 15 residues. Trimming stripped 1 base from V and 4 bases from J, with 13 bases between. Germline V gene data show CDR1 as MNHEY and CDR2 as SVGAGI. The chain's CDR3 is CASSYLPGRAYGYTF. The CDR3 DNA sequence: TGTGCCAGCAGTTACTTACCGGGGAGGGCCTATGGCTACACCTTC.

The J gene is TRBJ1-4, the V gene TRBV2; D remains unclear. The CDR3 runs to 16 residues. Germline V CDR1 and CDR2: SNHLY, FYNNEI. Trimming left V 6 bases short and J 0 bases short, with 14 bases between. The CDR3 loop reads CASRLLITATNEKLFF. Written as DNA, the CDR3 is TGTGCCAGCAGGTTACTGATTACTGCAACTAATGAAAAACTGTTTTTT.

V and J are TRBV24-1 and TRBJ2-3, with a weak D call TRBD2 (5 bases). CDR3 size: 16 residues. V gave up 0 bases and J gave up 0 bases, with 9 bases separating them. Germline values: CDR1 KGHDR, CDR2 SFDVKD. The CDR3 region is CATSDLGGGSTDTQYF. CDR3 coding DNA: TGTGCCACCAGTGATTTGGGTGGCGGGAGCACAGATACGCAGTATTTT.

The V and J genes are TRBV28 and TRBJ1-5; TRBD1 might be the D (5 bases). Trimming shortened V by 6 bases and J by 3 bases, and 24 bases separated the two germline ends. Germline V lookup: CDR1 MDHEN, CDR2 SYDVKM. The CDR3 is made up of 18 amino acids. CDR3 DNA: TGTGCCAGCAGCCTCATCGCAGGGCTGATCCTATACAATCAGCCCCAGCATTTT. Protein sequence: CASSLIAGLILYNQPQHF.

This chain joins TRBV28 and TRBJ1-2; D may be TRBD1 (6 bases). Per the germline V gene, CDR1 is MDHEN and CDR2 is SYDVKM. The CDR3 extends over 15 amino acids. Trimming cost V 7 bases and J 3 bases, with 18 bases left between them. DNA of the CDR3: TGTGCCAGCAACCGAGGGGGGCGCGGAGACTATGGCTACACCTTC. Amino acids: CASNRGGRGDYGYTF.

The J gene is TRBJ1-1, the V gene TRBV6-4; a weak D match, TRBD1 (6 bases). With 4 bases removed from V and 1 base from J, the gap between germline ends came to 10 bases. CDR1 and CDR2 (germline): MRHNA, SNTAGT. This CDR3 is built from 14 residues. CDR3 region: CASSVSTGNTEAFF. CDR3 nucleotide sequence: TGTGCCAGCAGTGTCTCGACAGGGAACACTGAAGCTTTCTTT.

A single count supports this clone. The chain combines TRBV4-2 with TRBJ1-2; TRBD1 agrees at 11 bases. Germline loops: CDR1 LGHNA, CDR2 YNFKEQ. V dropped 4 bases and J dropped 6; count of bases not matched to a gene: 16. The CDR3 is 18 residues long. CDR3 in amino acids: CASSLTWTGGVGGDGYTF. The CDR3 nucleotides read TGTGCCAGCAGCCTCACTTGGACAGGGGGCGTAGGAGGAGATGGCTACACCTTC.

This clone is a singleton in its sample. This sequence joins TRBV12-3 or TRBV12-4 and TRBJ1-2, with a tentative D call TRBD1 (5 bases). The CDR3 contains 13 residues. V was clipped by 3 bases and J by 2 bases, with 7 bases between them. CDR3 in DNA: TGTGCCAGCAGTTTGGACACGAACTATGGCTACACCTTC. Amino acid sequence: CASSLDTNYGYTF.

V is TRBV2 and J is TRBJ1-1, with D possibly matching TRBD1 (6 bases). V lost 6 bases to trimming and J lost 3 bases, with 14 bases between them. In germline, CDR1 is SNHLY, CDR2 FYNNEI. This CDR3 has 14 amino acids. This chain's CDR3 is CASRGARGHTEAFF. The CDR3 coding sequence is TGTGCCAGCAGGGGGGCCCGCGGGCACACTGAAGCTTTCTTT.

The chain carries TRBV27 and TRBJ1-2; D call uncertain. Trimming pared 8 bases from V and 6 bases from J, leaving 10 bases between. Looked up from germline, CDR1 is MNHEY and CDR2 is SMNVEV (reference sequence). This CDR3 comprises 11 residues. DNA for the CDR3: TGTGCCAGCGTCGGGTTGGATGGCTACACCTTC. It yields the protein CASVGLDGYTF.

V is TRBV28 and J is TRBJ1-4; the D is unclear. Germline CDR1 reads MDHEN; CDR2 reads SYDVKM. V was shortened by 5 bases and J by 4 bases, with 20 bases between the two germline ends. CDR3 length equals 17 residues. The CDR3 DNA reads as TGTGCCAGCAGTCCTCCCCCCATCGACGGGGTTAATGAAAAACTGTTTTTT. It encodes CASSPPPIDGVNEKLFF. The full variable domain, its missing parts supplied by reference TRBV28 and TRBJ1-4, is DVKVTQSSRYLVKRTGEKVFLECVQDMDHENMFWYRQDPGLGLRLIYFSYDVKMKEKGDIPEGYSVSREKKERFSLILESASTNQTSMYLCASSPPPIDGVNEKLFFGSGTQLSVL.

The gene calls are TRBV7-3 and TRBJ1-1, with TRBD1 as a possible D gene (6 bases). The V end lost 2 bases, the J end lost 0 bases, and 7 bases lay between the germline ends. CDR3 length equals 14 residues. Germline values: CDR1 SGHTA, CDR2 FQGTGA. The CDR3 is CASSLQGMNTEAFF. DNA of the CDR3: TGTGCCAGCAGCTTACAGGGGATGAACACTGAAGCTTTCTTT.

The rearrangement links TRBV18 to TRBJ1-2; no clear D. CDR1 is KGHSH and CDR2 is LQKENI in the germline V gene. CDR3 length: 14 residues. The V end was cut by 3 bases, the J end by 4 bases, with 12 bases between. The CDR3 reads CASSPQSGVYGYTF. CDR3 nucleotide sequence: TGTGCCAGCTCACCTCAGTCCGGAGTCTATGGCTACACCTTC.

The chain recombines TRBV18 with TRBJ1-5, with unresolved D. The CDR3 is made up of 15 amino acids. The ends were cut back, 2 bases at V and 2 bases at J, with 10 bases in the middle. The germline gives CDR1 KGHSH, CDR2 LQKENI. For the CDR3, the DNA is TGTGCCAGCTCACCATCAGGAATGGGCAATCAGCCCCAGCATTTT. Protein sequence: CASSPSGMGNQPQHF.